This T cell receptor beta chain was observed in a study of blood T cell repertoires in COVID-19 (dated by TCRdb to 2020 to 2021). Turning to the overall study: Samples from collaborators originated in the United States, Italy and Spain and spanned both the acute and convalescent phases of COVID-19. A de-identified subject ID, COVID-19 status, age in years and sex were almost always included in the sample metadata. The repertoires were made available in a free public database intended to serve as a resource for research on the immune response to SARS-CoV-2. Where available, HLA class I and class II types were obtained from metadata supplied by the sample provider rather than from assay-based typing. The material from the prospective study consisted of cDNA or gDNA derived from T cells, B-cell-depleted T cells, or PBMCs. The dataset comprised deeply sampled blood TCRbeta repertoires from subjects exposed to, actively infected with, or recovered from COVID-19. The samples were drawn from two sources: the first 160 participants of the ongoing ImmuneRACE study, and about 1,300 subjects contributed by 6 global collaborators.

About this clone itself: Its target antigen remains unknown. No base quality values were provided; no much bigger clone lies one nucleotide off.

TCRbeta CDR3 regions were amplified from genomic DNA by means of the immunoSEQ Assay, a bias-controlled multiplex PCR. Under the source paper's analysis protocol: The number of nucleated cells in each sample was estimated from the amplification of reference gene primers within the assay. To quantify the absolute abundance of each unique TCRbeta CDR3 rearrangement, sequence reads were collapsed and filtered. For each sample, productive Simpson clonality was calculated as the square root of Simpson's diversity index across productive rearrangements. Sourced from immuneACCESS, this table was stored by TCRdb with only in-frame sequences that have V and J called. A share of the clones is absent; for the studies checked, an unresolved V gene accounts for under half, and the remainder has no known explanation. V, J and clone size are those of that table, while D and trimming were read from the DNA. The sample table holds 35,000 to 45,000 clones, of which 85% to 90% were seen once. Approximately 59% of the sample belongs to the ten largest clones.

V is clipped by 4 bases and J by 12 bases, and the sequence between their germline boundaries is 13 bases long. The CDR3 has 11 amino acids, counting the end cysteine and phenylalanine. Just the 33-base CDR3 DNA is kept, in frame starting at base 1. Taken from the germline V gene, the CDR1 and CDR2 loops are MNHEY and SVGAGI. The study at large found these results: How much clinical and demographic metadata was included differed by source and by participant, and the metadata was provided uncurated.

Each collaborating institution followed its own protocols to collect whole blood in K2EDTA tubes. Collaborator samples were shipped for TCRbeta analysis as frozen whole blood, isolated PBMCs, or DNA extracted from either sample type. The TCR comes from a man between 65 and 80 years old with acute or convalescent COVID-19. The sequence joins TRBV6-5 to TRBJ2-7, with a tentative D gene TRBD1 over 5 matching bases. Sequences were obtained from peripheral blood. The bases are TGTGCCAGCAGTTCTCAGGGAAGTCTGTACTTC. This encodes CASSSQGSLYF.